This T cell receptor beta chain stems from a study of shared clonotypes between healthy human individuals. TCRdb keeps only in-frame clones here, not all; method: immunoSEQ multiplex PCR. This table holds more than 1.2 million clones, less than 99% found once. This clonotype originated in a man in his thirties or forties in good health. Material for sequencing was naive CD4+ T cells sorted from blood. The subset here: CD45RA+ positively selected.

The CDR3 nucleotides read TGTGCCAGCAGCTTAGCTTCCACCAGGGCTGGTTACGGCTACACCTTC. Translation gives CASSLASTRAGYGYTF. The rearrangement joins TRBV7-9 to TRBJ1-2; a possible D gene is TRBD1 (5 bases). The CDR3 consists of 16 residues. The germline CDR1 and CDR2 sequences are SEHNR and FQNEAQ (reference sequence). V shed 0 bases and J shed 8 bases, with 19 bases lying between them.